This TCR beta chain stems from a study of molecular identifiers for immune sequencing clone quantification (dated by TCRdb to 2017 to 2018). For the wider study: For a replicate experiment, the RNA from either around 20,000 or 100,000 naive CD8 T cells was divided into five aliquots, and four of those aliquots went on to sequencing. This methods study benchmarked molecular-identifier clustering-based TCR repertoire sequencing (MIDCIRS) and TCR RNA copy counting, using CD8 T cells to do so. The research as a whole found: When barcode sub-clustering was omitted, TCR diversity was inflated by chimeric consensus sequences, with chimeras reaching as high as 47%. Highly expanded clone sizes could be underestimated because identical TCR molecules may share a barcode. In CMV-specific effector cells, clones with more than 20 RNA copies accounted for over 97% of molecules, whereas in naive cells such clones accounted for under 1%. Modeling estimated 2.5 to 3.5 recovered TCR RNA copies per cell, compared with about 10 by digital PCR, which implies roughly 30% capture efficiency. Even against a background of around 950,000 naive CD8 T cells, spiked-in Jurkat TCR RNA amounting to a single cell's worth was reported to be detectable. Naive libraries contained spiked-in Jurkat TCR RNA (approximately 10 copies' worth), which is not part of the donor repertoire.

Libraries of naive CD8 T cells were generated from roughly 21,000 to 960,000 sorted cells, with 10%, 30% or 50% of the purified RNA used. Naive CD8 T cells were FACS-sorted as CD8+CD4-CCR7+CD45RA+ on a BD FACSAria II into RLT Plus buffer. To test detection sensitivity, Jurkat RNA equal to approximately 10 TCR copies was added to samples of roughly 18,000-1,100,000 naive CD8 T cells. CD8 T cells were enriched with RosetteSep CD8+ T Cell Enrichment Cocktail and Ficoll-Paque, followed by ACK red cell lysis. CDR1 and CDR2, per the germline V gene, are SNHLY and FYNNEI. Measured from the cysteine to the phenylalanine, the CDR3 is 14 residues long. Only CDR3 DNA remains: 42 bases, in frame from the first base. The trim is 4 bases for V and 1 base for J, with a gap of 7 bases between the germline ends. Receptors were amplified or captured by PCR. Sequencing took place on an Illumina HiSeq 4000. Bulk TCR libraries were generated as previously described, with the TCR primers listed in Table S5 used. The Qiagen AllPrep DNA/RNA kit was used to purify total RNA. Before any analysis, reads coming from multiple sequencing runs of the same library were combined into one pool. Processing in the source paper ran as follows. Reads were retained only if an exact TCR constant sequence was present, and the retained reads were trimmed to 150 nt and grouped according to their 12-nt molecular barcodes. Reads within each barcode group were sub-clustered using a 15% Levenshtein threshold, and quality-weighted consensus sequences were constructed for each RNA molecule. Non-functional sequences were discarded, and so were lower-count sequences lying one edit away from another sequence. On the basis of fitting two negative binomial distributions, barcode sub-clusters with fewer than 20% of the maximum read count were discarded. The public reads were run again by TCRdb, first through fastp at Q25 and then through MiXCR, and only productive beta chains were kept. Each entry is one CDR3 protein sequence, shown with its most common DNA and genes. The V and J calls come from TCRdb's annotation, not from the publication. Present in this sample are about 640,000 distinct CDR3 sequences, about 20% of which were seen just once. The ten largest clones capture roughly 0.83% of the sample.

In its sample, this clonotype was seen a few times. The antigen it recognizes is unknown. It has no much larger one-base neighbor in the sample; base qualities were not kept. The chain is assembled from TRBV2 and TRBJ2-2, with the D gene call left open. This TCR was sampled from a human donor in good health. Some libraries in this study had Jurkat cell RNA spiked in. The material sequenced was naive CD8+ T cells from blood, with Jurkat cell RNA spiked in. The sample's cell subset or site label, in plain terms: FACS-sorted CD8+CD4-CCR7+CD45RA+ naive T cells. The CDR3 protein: CASSGSQNTGELFF. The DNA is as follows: TGTGCCAGCAGTGGGAGTCAGAACACCGGGGAGCTGTTTTTT. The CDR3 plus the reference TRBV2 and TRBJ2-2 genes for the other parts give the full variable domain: EPEVTQTPSHQVTQMGQEVILRCVPISNHLYFYWYRQILGQKVEFLVSFYNNEISEKSEIFDDQFSVERPDGSNFTLKIRSTKLEDSAMYFCASSGSQNTGELFFGEGSRLTVL.